The 9 T cell receptor beta chains below come from one sample, sequenced in a study of blood T cell repertoires in COVID-19. Data came from immunoSEQ multiplex PCR; TCRdb stores just in-frame clones and leaves some out. The sample comprises about 220,000 clones, roughly 85% of which are singletons, and more than 2% rests with the top ten. Sequenced sample: peripheral blood. The receptors originated from a woman aged 70-85 years with COVID-19, enrolled during active disease.

The gene calls are TRBV5-4 and TRBJ1-2, with D tentatively TRBD1 (5 bases). This CDR3 contains 14 residues. V lost 0 bases and J 8 bases, leaving 14 bases between the germline ends. The germline V gene has CDR1 SGHNT and CDR2 YYREEE (reference sequence). In DNA form, the CDR3 reads TGTGCCAGCAGCTTGGATGTGGGACTGTACGGCTACACCTTC. Translated: CASSLDVGLYGYTF.

The V and J genes are TRBV27 and TRBJ1-1; TRBD1 agrees at 9 bases. The CDR3 has 14 amino acids. Germline CDR1 and CDR2: MNHEY and SMNVEV (reference sequence). J lost 3 bases, V lost 5 bases, and 4 bases had no gene match. As DNA, the CDR3 is TGTGCCAGCAGTACAAGGACAGGGGACACTGAAGCTTTCTTT. It translates to CASSTRTGDTEAFF.

The chain couples TRBV3-1 (or the pseudogene TRBV3-2) to TRBJ1-3, with 8 bases identical to TRBD1. This CDR3 has 14 amino acids. The ends lost 3 bases at V and 7 bases at J; junction bases unmatched: 5. Germline loops: CDR1 LGHDT, CDR2 YNNKEL (reference sequence). The chain's CDR3 is CASSHGQGRNTIYF. Written as DNA, the CDR3 is TGTGCCAGCAGCCACGGACAGGGCCGTAACACCATATATTTT.

The chain carries TRBV9 and TRBJ2-7; TRBD1 aligns across 8 bases. The trim removed 4 bases at V and 1 base at J, leaving 7 bases unmatched. Germline loops: CDR1 SGDLS, CDR2 YYNGEE. This CDR3 has 15 residues. The CDR3 protein is CASSPKDRASYEQYF. In nucleotides, the CDR3 is TGTGCCAGCAGCCCCAAGGACAGGGCTTCCTACGAGCAGTACTTC.

The chain couples TRBV11-2 to TRBJ2-7; no clear D. This CDR3 has 14 residues. CDR1 is SGHAT, CDR2 FQNNGV, per germline. V lost 7 bases and J lost 2, with 15 bases in between. Written as DNA, the CDR3 is TGTGCCAGCAATCTGGGTGGGCCAGCCTACGAGCAGTACTTC. Translation gives CASNLGGPAYEQYF.

The genes are TRBV5-1 and TRBJ2-5; D perhaps matches TRBD2 (7 bases). The CDR3 totals 16 residues. Germline V gives CDR1 SGHRS, CDR2 YFSETQ. V gave up 0 bases and J gave up 1 base, with 13 bases separating them. The CDR3 sequence: CASSLEGGGLQETQYF. As DNA, the CDR3 is TGCGCCAGCAGCTTGGAGGGCGGGGGCCTCCAAGAGACCCAGTACTTC.

The chain combines TRBV18 with TRBJ1-1, with 9 bases fitting TRBD1. V shed 3 bases and J 0 bases; nucleotides not matched to a gene: 2. The length of the CDR3 is 15 residues. Looked up from germline, CDR1 is KGHSH and CDR2 is LQKENI. This CDR3 is CASSPGQGLNTEAFF. The CDR3 DNA is TGTGCCAGCTCACCCGGACAGGGGCTGAACACTGAAGCTTTCTTT.

The chain uses TRBV10-3 and TRBJ2-3; 8 bases align to TRBD2. Germline V lookup: CDR1 ENHRY, CDR2 SYGVKD. This CDR3 has 18 amino acids. V was pared by 6 bases and J by 6 bases, with 20 bases of the junction left unmatched. The CDR3 DNA reads as TGTGCCATCAGCGAGGGAGGGCTAGCGGGTTTTCCGGGGGATACGCAGTATTTT. Translating gives CAISEGGLAGFPGDTQYF.

The gene calls are TRBV7-8 and TRBJ2-7, with a possible D match to TRBD2 (5 bases). The CDR3 runs to 16 residues. Germline CDR1 and CDR2: SGHVS and FQNEAQ. The V gene lost 1 base and the J gene lost 7 bases, with 20 bases spanning the gap. The CDR3 reads CASSLEAGTGRREQYF. In DNA form, the CDR3 reads TGTGCCAGCAGCTTAGAGGCGGGCACGGGAAGGAGGGAGCAGTACTTC.